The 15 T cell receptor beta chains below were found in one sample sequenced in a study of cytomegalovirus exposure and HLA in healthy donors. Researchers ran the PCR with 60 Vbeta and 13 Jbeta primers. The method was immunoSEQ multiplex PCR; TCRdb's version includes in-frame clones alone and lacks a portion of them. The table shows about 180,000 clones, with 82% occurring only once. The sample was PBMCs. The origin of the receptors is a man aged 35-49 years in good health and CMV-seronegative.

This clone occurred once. The CDR3 sequence: CASGARGYEAFF. The CDR3 DNA follows: TGTGCCAGCGGAGCCCGGGGTTATGAAGCTTTCTTT. The rearrangement uses TRBV27 and TRBJ1-1; unclear D gene. CDR1 and CDR2 from the germline V gene are MNHEY and SMNVEV (reference sequence). This CDR3 region has 12 residues. V was cut by 8 bases and J by 7 bases, with 14 bases left in between.

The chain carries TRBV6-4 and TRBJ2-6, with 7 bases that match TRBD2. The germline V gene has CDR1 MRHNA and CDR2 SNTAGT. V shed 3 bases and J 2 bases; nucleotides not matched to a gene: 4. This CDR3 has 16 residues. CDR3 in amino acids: CASSEAGVAGANVLTF. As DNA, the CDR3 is TGTGCCAGCAGTGAGGCGGGGGTGGCTGGGGCCAACGTCCTGACTTTC.

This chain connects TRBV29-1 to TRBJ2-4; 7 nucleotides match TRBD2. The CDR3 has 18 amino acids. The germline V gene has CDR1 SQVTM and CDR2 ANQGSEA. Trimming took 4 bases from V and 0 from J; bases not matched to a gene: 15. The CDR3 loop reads CSVVDSGQKYIAKNIQYF. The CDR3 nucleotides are TGCAGCGTTGTAGATAGCGGGCAGAAATATATAGCCAAAAACATTCAGTACTTC.

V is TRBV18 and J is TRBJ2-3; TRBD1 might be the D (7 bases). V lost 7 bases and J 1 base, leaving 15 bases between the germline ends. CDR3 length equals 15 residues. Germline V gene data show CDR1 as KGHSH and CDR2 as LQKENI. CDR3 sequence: CASLTRGAGTDTQYF. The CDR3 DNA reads TGTGCCAGCTTAACCAGGGGGGCCGGCACAGATACGCAGTATTTT.

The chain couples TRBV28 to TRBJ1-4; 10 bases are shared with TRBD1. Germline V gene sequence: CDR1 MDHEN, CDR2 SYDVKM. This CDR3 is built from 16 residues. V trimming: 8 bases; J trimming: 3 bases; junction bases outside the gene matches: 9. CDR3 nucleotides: TGTGCCAGCCGGCGGACAGGGGGTGCGGCTAATGAAAAACTGTTTTTT. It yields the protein CASRRTGGAANEKLFF.

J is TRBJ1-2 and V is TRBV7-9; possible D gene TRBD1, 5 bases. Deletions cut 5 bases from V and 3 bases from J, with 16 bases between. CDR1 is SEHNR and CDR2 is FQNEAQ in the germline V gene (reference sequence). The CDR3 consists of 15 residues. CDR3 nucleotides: TGTGCCAGCAGCGTCGACAGCTCAGCCCACTATGGCTACACCTTC. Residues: CASSVDSSAHYGYTF.

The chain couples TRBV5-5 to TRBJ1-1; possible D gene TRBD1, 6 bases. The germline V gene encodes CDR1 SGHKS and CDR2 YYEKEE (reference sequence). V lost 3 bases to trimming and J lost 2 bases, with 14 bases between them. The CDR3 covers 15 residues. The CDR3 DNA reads TGTGCCAGCAGCTGGGAGGGACACCCAAACACTGAAGCTTTCTTT. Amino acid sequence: CASSWEGHPNTEAFF.

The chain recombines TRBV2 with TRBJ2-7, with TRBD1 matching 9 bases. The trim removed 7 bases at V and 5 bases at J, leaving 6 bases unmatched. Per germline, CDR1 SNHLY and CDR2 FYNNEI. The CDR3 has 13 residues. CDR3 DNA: TGTGCCAGCACTGGGACAGGGACCGACGAGCAGTACTTC. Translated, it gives CASTGTGTDEQYF.

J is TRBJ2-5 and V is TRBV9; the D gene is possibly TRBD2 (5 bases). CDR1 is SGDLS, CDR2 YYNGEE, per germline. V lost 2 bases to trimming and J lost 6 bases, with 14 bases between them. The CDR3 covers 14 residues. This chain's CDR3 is CASSVDWGQKTQYF. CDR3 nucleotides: TGTGCCAGCAGCGTGGACTGGGGTCAGAAGACCCAGTACTTC.

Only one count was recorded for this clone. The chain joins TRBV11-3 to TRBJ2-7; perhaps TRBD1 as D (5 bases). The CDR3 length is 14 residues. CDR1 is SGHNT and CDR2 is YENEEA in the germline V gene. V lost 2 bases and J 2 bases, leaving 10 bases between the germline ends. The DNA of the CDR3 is TGTGCCAGCAGCTTAAAGGGGCCAGCCTACGAGCAGTACTTC. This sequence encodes CASSLKGPAYEQYF.

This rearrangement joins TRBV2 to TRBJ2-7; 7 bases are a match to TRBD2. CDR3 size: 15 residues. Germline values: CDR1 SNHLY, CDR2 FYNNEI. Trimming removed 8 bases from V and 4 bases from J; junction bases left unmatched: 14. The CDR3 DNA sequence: TGTGCCAGCCGACGCGGGGAGGGTTTGAGTTACGAGCAGTACTTC. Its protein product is CASRRGEGLSYEQYF.

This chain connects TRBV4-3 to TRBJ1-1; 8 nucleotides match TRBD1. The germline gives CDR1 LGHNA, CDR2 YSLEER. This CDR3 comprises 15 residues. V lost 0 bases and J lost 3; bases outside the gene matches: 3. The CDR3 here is CASSQDRGRDTEAFF. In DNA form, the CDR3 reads TGCGCCAGCAGCCAAGACAGGGGGCGGGACACTGAAGCTTTCTTT.

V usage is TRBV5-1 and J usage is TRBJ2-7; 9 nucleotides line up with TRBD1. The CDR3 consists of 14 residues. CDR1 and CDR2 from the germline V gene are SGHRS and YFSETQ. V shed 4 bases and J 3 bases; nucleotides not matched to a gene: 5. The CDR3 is CASSIPGQGYEQYF. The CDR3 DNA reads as TGCGCCAGCAGCATTCCGGGACAGGGCTACGAGCAGTACTTC.

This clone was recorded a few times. Here the CDR3 reads CASSVRGDTQYF. CDR3 sequence (DNA): TGTGCCAGCAGTGTCCGCGGAGATACGCAGTATTTT. The chain recombines TRBV2 with TRBJ2-3; D is unresolved. Germline CDR1 reads SNHLY; CDR2 reads FYNNEI. The CDR3 length is 12 residues. Trimming took off 4 bases at V and 5 bases at J, with 7 bases between the two ends.

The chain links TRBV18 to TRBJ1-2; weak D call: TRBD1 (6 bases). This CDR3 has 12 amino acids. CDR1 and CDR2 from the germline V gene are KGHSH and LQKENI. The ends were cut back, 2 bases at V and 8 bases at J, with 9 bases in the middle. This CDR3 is CASSPKGDGYTF. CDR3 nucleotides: TGTGCCAGCTCACCAAAGGGGGACGGCTACACCTTC.